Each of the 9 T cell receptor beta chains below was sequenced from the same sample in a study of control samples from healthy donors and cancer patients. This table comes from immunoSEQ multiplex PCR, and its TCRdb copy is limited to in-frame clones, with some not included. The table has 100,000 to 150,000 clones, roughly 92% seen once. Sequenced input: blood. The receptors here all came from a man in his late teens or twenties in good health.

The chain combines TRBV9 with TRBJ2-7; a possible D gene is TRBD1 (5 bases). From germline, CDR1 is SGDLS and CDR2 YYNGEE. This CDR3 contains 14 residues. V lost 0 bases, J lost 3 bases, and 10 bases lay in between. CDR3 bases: TGTGCCAGCAGCGTAGGGACAAAGAGCTACGAGCAGTACTTC. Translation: CASSVGTKSYEQYF.

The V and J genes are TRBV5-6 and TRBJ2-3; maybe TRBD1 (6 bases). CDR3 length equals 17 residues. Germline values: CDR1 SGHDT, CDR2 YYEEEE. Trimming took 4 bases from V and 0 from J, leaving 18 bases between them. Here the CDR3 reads CASSPMTGPPSTDTQYF. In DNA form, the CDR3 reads TGTGCCAGCAGCCCTATGACAGGCCCTCCTAGCACAGATACGCAGTATTTT. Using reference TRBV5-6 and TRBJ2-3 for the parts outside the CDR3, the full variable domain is DAGVTQSPTHLIKTRGQQVTLRCSPKSGHDTVSWYQQALGQGPQFIFQYYEEEERQRGNFPDRFSGHQFPNYSSELNVNALLLGDSALYLCASSPMTGPPSTDTQYFGPGTRLTVL.

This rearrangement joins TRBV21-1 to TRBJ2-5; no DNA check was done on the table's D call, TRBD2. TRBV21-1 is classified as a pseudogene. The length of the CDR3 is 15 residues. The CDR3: CASSRGASASETQYF. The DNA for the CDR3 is TGTGCCAGCAGCCGGGGTGCCAGCGCAAGCGAGACCCAGTACTTC.

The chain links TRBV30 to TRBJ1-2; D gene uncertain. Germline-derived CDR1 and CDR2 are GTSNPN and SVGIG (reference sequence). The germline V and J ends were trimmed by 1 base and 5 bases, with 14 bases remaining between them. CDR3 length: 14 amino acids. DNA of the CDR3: TGTGCCTGGAGTGGCGGCCGGATGTGGTATGGCTACACCTTC. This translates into CAWSGGRMWYGYTF.

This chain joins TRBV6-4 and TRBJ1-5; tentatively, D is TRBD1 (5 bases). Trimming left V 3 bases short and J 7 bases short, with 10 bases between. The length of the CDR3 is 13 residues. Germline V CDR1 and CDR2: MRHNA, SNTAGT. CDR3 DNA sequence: TGTGCCAGCAGTGAAGGGGCGAGGCAGCCCCAGCATTTT. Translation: CASSEGARQPQHF.

CDR3 protein: CASSDFTNQETQYF. The CDR3 nucleotides are TGTGCCAGCAGTGATTTTACTAACCAAGAGACCCAGTACTTC. V is TRBV2 and J is TRBJ2-5; D is unresolved. The V and J ends lost 3 bases and 0 bases respectively, with 8 bases between them. The CDR3 extends over 14 amino acids. Germline assignment: CDR1 SNHLY and CDR2 FYNNEI.

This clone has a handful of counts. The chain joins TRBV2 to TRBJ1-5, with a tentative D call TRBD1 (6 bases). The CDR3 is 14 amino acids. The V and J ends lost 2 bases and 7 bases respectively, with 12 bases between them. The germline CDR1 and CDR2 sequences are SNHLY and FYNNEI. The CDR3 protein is CASSERQDLQPQHF. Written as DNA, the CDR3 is TGTGCCAGCAGTGAAAGACAGGATCTCCAGCCCCAGCATTTT.

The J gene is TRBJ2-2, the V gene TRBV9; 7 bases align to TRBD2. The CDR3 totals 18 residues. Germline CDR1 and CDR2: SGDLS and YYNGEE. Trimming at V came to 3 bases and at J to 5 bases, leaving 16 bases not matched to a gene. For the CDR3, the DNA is TGTGCCAGCAGCGGGGGACGGTCCCAGCGGGGTGGTACCGGGGAGCTGTTTTTT. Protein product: CASSGGRSQRGGTGELFF.

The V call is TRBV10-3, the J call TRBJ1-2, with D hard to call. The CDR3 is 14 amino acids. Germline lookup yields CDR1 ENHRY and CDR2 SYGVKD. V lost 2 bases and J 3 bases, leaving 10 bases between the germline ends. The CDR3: CAISEKQNDYGYTF. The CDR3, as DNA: TGTGCCATCAGTGAGAAACAGAACGACTATGGCTACACCTTC.